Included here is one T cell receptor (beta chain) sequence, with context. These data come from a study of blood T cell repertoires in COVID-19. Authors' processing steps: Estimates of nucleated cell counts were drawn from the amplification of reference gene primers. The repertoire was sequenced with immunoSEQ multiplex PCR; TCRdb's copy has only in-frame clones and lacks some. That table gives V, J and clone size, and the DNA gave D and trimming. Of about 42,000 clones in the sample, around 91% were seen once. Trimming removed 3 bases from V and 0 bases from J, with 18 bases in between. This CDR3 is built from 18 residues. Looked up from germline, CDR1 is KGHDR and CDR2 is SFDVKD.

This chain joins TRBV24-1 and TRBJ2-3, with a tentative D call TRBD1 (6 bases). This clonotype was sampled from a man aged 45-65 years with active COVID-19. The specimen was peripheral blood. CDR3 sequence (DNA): TGTGCCACCAGTGATCCCCCCAGGGGTAGGGCTAGCACAGATACGCAGTATTTT. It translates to CATSDPPRGRASTDTQYF.